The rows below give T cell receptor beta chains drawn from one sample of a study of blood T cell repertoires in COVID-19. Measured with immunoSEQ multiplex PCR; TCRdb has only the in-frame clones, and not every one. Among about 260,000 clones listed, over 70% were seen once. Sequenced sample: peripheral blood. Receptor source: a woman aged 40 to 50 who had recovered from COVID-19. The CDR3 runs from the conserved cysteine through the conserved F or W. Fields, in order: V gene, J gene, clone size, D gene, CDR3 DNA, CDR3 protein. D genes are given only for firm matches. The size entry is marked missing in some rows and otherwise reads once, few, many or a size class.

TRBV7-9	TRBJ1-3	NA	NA	TGTGCCAGCCAGAGTGGAGGTGGAAACACCATATATTTT	CASQSGGGNTIYF
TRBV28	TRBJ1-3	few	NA	TGTGCCAGCACCAGGGCTGGAGGGGCGCTGGGAAACACCATATATTTT	CASTRAGGALGNTIYF
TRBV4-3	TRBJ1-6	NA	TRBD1	TGCGCCAGCAGCCAAGAAACAGGGGATAATTCACCCCTCCACTTT	CASSQETGDNSPLHF
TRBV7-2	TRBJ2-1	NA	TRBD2	TGTGCCAGCAGCGCCACTAGCGGATTCTACAATGAGCAGTTCTTC	CASSATSGFYNEQFF
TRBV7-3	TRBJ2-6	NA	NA	TGTGCCAGCGCGAGCTCTGGGGCCAACGTCCTGACTTTC	CASASSGANVLTF
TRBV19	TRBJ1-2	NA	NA	TGTGCCAGTAGTACCAACTTCGGGGAGCCCAACTATGGCTACACCTTC	CASSTNFGEPNYGYTF
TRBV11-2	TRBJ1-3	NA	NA	TGTGCCAGCAGCTCAATAGAGTGGGGCCCGATCTCTGGAAACACCATATATTTT	CASSSIEWGPISGNTIYF
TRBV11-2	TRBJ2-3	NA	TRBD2	TGTGCCAGCAGCTTAAGGGGACTAGCGGGGGGGCGGAGCACAGATACGCAGTATTTT	CASSLRGLAGGRSTDTQYF
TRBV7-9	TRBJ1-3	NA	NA	TGTGCCAGCAGCTTAGTGGAGGAGGTTTCTGGAAACACCATATATTTT	CASSLVEEVSGNTIYF
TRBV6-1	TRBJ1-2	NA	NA	TGTGCCAGCAGTGACCCCGGACAGATCTATGGCTACACCTTC	CASSDPGQIYGYTF
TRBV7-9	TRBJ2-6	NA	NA	TGTGCCAGCAGCTTGGCGGTTGCTAGGCCTGGGGCCAACGTCCTGACTTTC	CASSLAVARPGANVLTF
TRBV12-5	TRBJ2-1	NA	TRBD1	TGTGCTAGTGGTCCTACCCGGACAGGGAGCTCCTACAATGAGCAGTTCTTC	CASGPTRTGSSYNEQFF
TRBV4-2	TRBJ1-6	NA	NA	TGTGCCAGCAGCTCGACAGATAGCTCCTATAATTCACCCCTCCACTTT	CASSSTDSSYNSPLHF
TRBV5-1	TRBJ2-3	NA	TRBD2	TGCGCCAGCAGCTTGGTTCCAGCGGGGGGCACAGATACGCAGTATTTT	CASSLVPAGGTDTQYF
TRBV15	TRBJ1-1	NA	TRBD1	TGTGCCACCAGCAGACGGGACAGGGGGCTCACTGAAGCTTTCTTT	CATSRRDRGLTEAFF
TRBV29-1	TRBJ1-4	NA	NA	TGCAGCGTTGAAGATGTGAGGGAGGGTGAAAAACTGTTTTTT	CSVEDVREGEKLFF
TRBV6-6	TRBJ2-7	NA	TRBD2	TGTGCCAGCAGTAGTGGGGGGGGAGGCTCCTACGAGCAGTACTTC	CASSSGGGGSYEQYF
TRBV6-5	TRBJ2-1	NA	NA	TGTGCCACCACACTGCTAGGGAGGGAGCAGTTCTTC	CATTLLGREQFF
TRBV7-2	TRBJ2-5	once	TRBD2	TGTGCCAGCAGCTGGCTGGGACTAGCGGGGGGGCAAGAGACCCAGTACTTC	CASSWLGLAGGQETQYF
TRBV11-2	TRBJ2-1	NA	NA	TGTGCCAGCAGCTTTACAACAGGCAATGAGCAGTTCTTC	CASSFTTGNEQFF
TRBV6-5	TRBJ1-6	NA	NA	TGTGCCAGCACCTTTCGGGGGGGGTTTTCACCCCTCCACTTT	CASTFRGGFSPLHF
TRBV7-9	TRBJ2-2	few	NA	TGTGCCAGCAGCTTAGTTAACTCGAACACCGGGGAGCTGTTTTTT	CASSLVNSNTGELFF
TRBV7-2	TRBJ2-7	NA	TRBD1	TGTGCCAGCAGCTTCGCCTCCGGGACAGGCTCGTACGAGCAGTACTTC	CASSFASGTGSYEQYF
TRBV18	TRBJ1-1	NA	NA	TGTGCCAGCTCACCTAGTCAGGCTACGAACACTGAAGCTTTCTTT	CASSPSQATNTEAFF
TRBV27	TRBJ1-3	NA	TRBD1	TGTGCCAGCAGACAGGGGGCTACATATGGAAACACCATATATTTT	CASRQGATYGNTIYF
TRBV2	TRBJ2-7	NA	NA	TGTGCCAGCAGTGAAGGTGACAGCTACTACGAGCAGTACTTC	CASSEGDSYYEQYF
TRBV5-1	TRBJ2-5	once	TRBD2	TGCGCCAGCAGCTCCCCTGGGGGGGAGGGGACCCAGTACTTC	CASSSPGGEGTQYF
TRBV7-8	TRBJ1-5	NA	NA	TGTGCCAGCAGCTTATCGGAGGGTACCGGGACCCGGGGCCAGCATTTT	CASSLSEGTGTRGQHF
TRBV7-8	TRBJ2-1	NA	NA	TGTGCCAGCCGATGGAGCGGGACACCATCTACTAGCTCCTACAATGAGCAGTTCTTC	CASRWSGTPSTSSYNEQFF
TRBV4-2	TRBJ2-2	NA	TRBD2	TGTGCCAGCAGCCCACAGATACTAGCGGGGGTCAACACCGGGGAGCTGTTTTTT	CASSPQILAGVNTGELFF
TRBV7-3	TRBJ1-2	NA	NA	TGTGCCAGCAGCTTAATGACCGGGATGAACTATGGCTACACCTTC	CASSLMTGMNYGYTF
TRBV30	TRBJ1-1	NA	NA	TGTGCCTGGAGTGTACCCAAACCGCTAATGAACACTGAAGCTTTCTTT	CAWSVPKPLMNTEAFF
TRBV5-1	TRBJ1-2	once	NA	TGCGCCAGCAGCCCACGGACAGCTGCTAACTATGGCTACACCTTC	CASSPRTAANYGYTF
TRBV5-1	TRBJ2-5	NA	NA	TGCGCCAGCAGCACGACCGGGGGTCCCCTGGAGACCCAGTACTTC	CASSTTGGPLETQYF
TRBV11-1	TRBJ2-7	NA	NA	TGTGCCAGCAGCTTAGCCCCGGAGGGCGAGCAGTACTTC	CASSLAPEGEQYF
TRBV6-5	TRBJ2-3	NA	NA	TGTGCCAGCAGTTACGGAGGGAGCACAGATACGCAGTATTTT	CASSYGGSTDTQYF
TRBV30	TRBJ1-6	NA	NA	TGTGCCTGGTCAAGACTCGGCGATTCACCCCTCCACTTT	CAWSRLGDSPLHF
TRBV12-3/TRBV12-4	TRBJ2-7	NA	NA	TGTGCCAGCAGTCTGGCCAGGGAGCAGTACTTC	CASSLAREQYF
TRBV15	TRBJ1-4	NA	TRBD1	TGTGCCACCAGCCTCCGGACAGGCACTAATGAAAAACTGTTTTTT	CATSLRTGTNEKLFF